The text below deals with one T cell receptor (beta chain). Repertoires were generated with immunoSEQ multiplex PCR, while TCRdb's copy carries only in-frame clones and drops some. The sample holds 120,000 to 150,000 clones, around 87% seen once. Individuals drawn from around 25 US areas were about 18 to 100 years old. During the 2 weeks before they entered the study, exposed participants had met someone with a PCR-confirmed or clinician-diagnosed COVID-19 case. This sample was taken from a study of blood T cell repertoires in COVID-19. Study details: The United States, Italy and Spain were the sources of the acute and convalescent COVID-19 samples. PBMCs, B-cell-depleted T cells, or T cells provided the cDNA or gDNA that made up the material.

Germline-derived CDR1 and CDR2 are SGHRS and YFSETQ. Unmatched junction bases numbered 4, after V lost 4 bases and J lost 5 bases. The length of the CDR3 is 14 residues. This receptor was taken from a woman in her 40s who had been exposed to COVID-19. Sequencing input: PBMCs or T cells enriched from blood (not recorded which). V gene TRBV5-1 combines with J gene TRBJ2-7; 12 bases are a match to TRBD1. CDR3 residues: CASSPGQGANEQYF. The CDR3, as DNA: TGCGCCAGCAGCCCGGGACAGGGGGCCAACGAGCAGTACTTC.